Below are 24 T cell receptor beta chains sequenced from a single sample in a study of vaccination and CD4 T cells after COVID-19. Treatment: approximately 10-day PBMC culture with coronavirus spike peptide pools or control peptides (ViraFEST assay). Which antigens these TCRs recognize remains unknown. Researchers used the Oncomine TCR Beta short-read assay to sequence DNA from cultured CD4+ T cells. Each CDR3 protein is one row after TCRdb ran MiXCR on the PCR reads. Of about 13,000 distinct CDR3 sequences detected, roughly 61% appear once; the ten largest clones hold approximately 19%. Sequences were obtained from CD4+ T cells from blood, cultured in vitro. The receptors stem from a human donor who had recovered from COVID-19.

V usage is TRBV7-9 and J usage is TRBJ2-3; unclear D gene. Trimming removed 1 base at V and 6 bases at J, with 8 bases between. This CDR3 has 13 residues. Germline CDR1 reads SEHNR; CDR2 reads FQNEAQ (reference sequence). CDR3 DNA sequence: TGTGCCAGCAGCTTAGATTCTAGGGATACGCAGTATTTT. Protein product: CASSLDSRDTQYF.

The genes are TRBV27 and TRBJ2-3, with 10 bases that match TRBD1. CDR3 length equals 15 residues. Germline lookup yields CDR1 MNHEY and CDR2 SMNVEV (reference sequence). V was pared by 3 bases and J by 4 bases, with 4 bases of the junction left unmatched. The CDR3 here is CASSFRQGAADTQYF. CDR3 nucleotide sequence: TGTGCCAGCAGTTTTCGACAGGGGGCAGCAGATACGCAGTATTTT.

This clonotype has just one count. The V gene is TRBV29-1, the J gene TRBJ2-5; TRBD1 is a possible D gene (5 bases). V lost 5 bases and J 2 bases, leaving 9 bases between the germline ends. CDR3 size: 12 residues. CDR1 and CDR2 from the germline V gene are SQVTM and ANQGSEA. The DNA of the CDR3 is TGCAGCGTTCCCCAGGGTCAAGAGACCCAGTACTTC. It yields the protein CSVPQGQETQYF.

The chain employs TRBV7-9 and TRBJ2-7, with 8 bases aligning to TRBD2. J lost 0 bases, V lost 4 bases, and 5 bases had no gene match. Germline CDR1 is SEHNR and CDR2 is FQNEAQ (reference sequence). The CDR3 length is 15 residues. CDR3 in amino acids: CASSSLAVNSYEQYF. For the CDR3, the DNA is TGTGCCAGCAGCTCACTAGCGGTGAACTCCTACGAGCAGTACTTC.

The rearrangement uses TRBV21-1 and TRBJ2-5; the table calls TRBD2, which could not be checked here. TRBV21-1 is flagged as a pseudogene. This CDR3 spans 18 amino acids. The CDR3 here is CASSKAPASGRYQETQYF. The DNA for the CDR3 is TGTGCCAGCAGCAAAGCCCCCGCTAGCGGGAGGTATCAAGAGACCCAGTACTTC.

The chain joins TRBV20-1 to TRBJ1-2, with D unclear. CDR3 length: 14 residues. The germline V gene encodes CDR1 DFQATT and CDR2 SNEGSKA (reference sequence). V lost 5 bases and J 3 bases, leaving 16 bases between the germline ends. The CDR3 reads CSAPGPRAHYGYTF. Written as DNA, the CDR3 is TGCAGTGCTCCCGGGCCTCGGGCCCACTATGGCTACACCTTC.

The chain recombines TRBV25-1 with TRBJ1-1; 10 positions agree with TRBD1. The J segment lost 11 bases and the V segment lost 6 bases, leaving 15 bases of the junction unmatched. The CDR3 runs 15 residues. In germline, CDR1 is MGHDK, CDR2 SYGVNS. This CDR3 reads CASSGGGQGLFGAFF. CDR3 nucleotide sequence: TGTGCCAGCAGCGGGGGGGGACAGGGGCTGTTTGGGGCTTTCTTT.

This clonotype was recorded a few times. The V and J genes are TRBV28 and TRBJ1-1; D is uncertain. Looked up from germline, CDR1 is MDHEN and CDR2 is SYDVKM. This CDR3 is built from 14 residues. Trimming left V 3 bases short and J 0 bases short, with 8 bases between. The CDR3 here is CASSLGIMNTEAFF. The DNA of the CDR3 is TGTGCCAGCAGTTTGGGGATAATGAACACTGAAGCTTTCTTT.

The rearrangement uses TRBV6-1 and TRBJ1-3; unclear D gene. The V gene's germline CDR1 is MNHNS and CDR2 SASEGT. Trimming removed 5 bases from V and 3 bases from J, with 11 bases in between. CDR3 length: 14 residues. The CDR3 bases are TGTGCCAGCAGTCTGGACTTCGGTGGAAACACCATATATTTT. It translates to CASSLDFGGNTIYF.

This clonotype was counted a single time. The V call is TRBV7-2, the J call TRBJ1-6, with 8 bases fitting TRBD1. CDR3 length: 16 residues. The ends lost 5 bases at V and 7 bases at J; junction bases unmatched: 10. Germline V gives CDR1 SGHTA, CDR2 FQGNSA. CDR3 in DNA: TGTGCCAGCAGCCCGGCCCCGACAGGGGCCAATTCACCCCTCCACTTT. Its translation is CASSPAPTGANSPLHF.

V gene TRBV27 combines with J gene TRBJ1-1; D is uncertain. Germline CDR1 reads MNHEY; CDR2 reads SMNVEV (reference sequence). There are 13 residues in the CDR3. Trimming stripped 5 bases from V and 5 bases from J, with 12 bases between. This CDR3 is CASSLGERTEAFF. CDR3 nucleotide sequence: TGTGCCAGCAGTCTCGGGGAGAGAACTGAAGCTTTCTTT.

This chain joins TRBV19 and TRBJ2-2; weak D call: TRBD2 (6 bases). The CDR3 sequence is 16 residues long. Trimming took off 3 bases at V and 1 base at J, with 12 bases between the two ends. From germline, CDR1 is LNHDA and CDR2 SQIVND (reference sequence). CDR3 coding DNA: TGTGCCAGTAGTATCGGCGGGGTTGTGAACACCGGGGAGCTGTTTTTT. Translated: CASSIGGVVNTGELFF. The full variable domain, its missing parts supplied by reference TRBV19 and TRBJ2-2, is DGGITQSPKYLFRKEGQNVTLSCEQNLNHDAMYWYRQDPGQGLRLIYYSQIVNDFQKGDIAEGYSVSREKKESFPLTVTSAQKNPTAFYLCASSIGGVVNTGELFFGEGSRLTVL.

This chain connects TRBV20-1 to TRBJ2-1, with TRBD2 identical over 7 bases. The CDR3 contains 15 residues. The germline CDR1 and CDR2 sequences are DFQATT and SNEGSKA (reference sequence). V trimming: 0 bases; J trimming: 6 bases; junction bases outside the gene matches: 8. The CDR3, as DNA: TGCAGTGCTAGAGATCCTAGCGGATTTTTCAATGAGCAGTTCTTC. Amino acid sequence: CSARDPSGFFNEQFF.

Only a few counts were recorded for this clonotype. The chain is built from TRBV20-1 and TRBJ1-5; D is unclear. This CDR3 spans 13 amino acids. The V gene lost 3 bases and the J gene lost 2 bases, with 8 bases spanning the gap. Germline values: CDR1 DFQATT, CDR2 SNEGSKA (reference sequence). For the CDR3, the DNA is TGCAGTGCTAGGACGGGTGGCAATCAGCCCCAGCATTTT. This sequence encodes CSARTGGNQPQHF.

This clonotype was detected a few times. The chain joins TRBV6-2 or TRBV6-3 to TRBJ1-1; D is unclear. This CDR3 contains 15 residues. V was cut by 0 bases and J by 5 bases, with 13 bases left in between. CDR1 is MNHEY, CDR2 SVGEGT, per germline. This CDR3 is CASSYSANGLTEAFF. The CDR3 nucleotides read TGTGCCAGCAGTTACTCTGCGAACGGGCTTACTGAAGCTTTCTTT.

J is TRBJ2-3 and V is TRBV7-9, with 12 bases matching TRBD2. CDR1 is SEHNR, CDR2 FQNEAQ, per germline (reference sequence). Germline trimming cut 8 bases from V and 5 bases from J; bases unmatched to any gene: 5. This CDR3 contains 14 residues. The CDR3, as DNA: TGTGCCAGCGGTCTAGCGGGAGGGGGAGATACGCAGTATTTT. This sequence encodes CASGLAGGGDTQYF. Filled out from reference TRBV7-9 and TRBJ2-3, the complete variable domain reads DTGVSQNPRHKITKRGQNVTFRCDPISEHNRLYWYRQTLGQGPEFLTYFQNEAQLEKSRLLSDRFSAERPKGSFSTLEIQRTEQGDSAMYLCASGLAGGGDTQYFGPGTRLTVL.

Concerning this clonotype: Compared with germline, one end of the junction differs, possibly owing to a read error. This chain connects TRBV7-4 to TRBJ2-7; D may be TRBD1 (5 bases). The CDR3 is made up of 15 amino acids. The germline V gene encodes CDR1 SGHVT and CDR2 SQSDAQ. For the CDR3, the DNA is TGTGCCAGCATCTTAAGGGCGGCTAGACAGTCCGAGCAGTACTTC. It codes for CASILRAARQSEQYF.

In this sample, this clonotype turned up a few times. The rearrangement links TRBV20-1 to TRBJ2-2; 10 positions agree with TRBD2. This CDR3 has 16 amino acids. The V segment lost 3 bases and the J segment 4 bases; nucleotides outside the gene matches: 8. From germline, CDR1 is DFQATT and CDR2 SNEGSKA (reference sequence). CDR3 DNA: TGCAGTGCTAGCTTTCGAACTAGCGGGACCACCGGGGAGCTGTTTTTT. Its protein product is CSASFRTSGTTGELFF.

The J gene is TRBJ1-3, the V gene TRBV6-5; D is possibly TRBD1 (6 bases). The germline V gene encodes CDR1 MNHEY and CDR2 SVGAGI. This CDR3 is built from 14 residues. The germline V and J ends were trimmed by 0 bases and 4 bases, with 7 bases remaining between them. The DNA of the CDR3 is TGTGCCAGCAGTTACTCAACAGGGGGAAACACCATATATTTT. Translation: CASSYSTGGNTIYF.

The genes are TRBV19 and TRBJ2-5; 10 nucleotides agree with TRBD2. Trimming removed 5 bases from V and 4 bases from J; junction bases left unmatched: 4. Germline CDR1 LNHDA, CDR2 SQIVND (reference sequence). The CDR3 is 14 residues long. The CDR3 DNA is TGTGCCAGTAGTTCATCTAGCGGGAGAGAGACCCAGTACTTC. Its translation is CASSSSSGRETQYF.

The chain couples TRBV24-1 to TRBJ2-5, with 7 bases fitting TRBD2. The germline gives CDR1 KGHDR, CDR2 SFDVKD. V shed 3 bases, J shed 4 bases, and the junction held 4 bases outside the gene matches. The CDR3 length is 14 residues. The CDR3 region is CATSDPRGGETQYF. Written as DNA, the CDR3 is TGTGCCACCAGTGATCCCCGCGGGGGAGAGACCCAGTACTTC.

V is TRBV21-1 and J is TRBJ2-7; the table's D call, TRBD2, has no DNA check behind it. TRBV21-1 is a recognized pseudogene. The CDR3 extends over 17 amino acids. CDR3: CASSRRLAGTGLYEQYF. DNA for the CDR3: TGTGCCAGCAGCCGCAGACTAGCTGGCACGGGGCTTTACGAGCAGTACTTC.

The J gene is TRBJ1-1, the V gene TRBV6-5, with a possible D match to TRBD1 (5 bases). The germline CDR1 and CDR2 sequences are MNHEY and SVGAGI. With 4 bases removed from V and 5 bases from J, the gap between germline ends came to 20 bases. This CDR3 region has 16 residues. DNA for the CDR3: TGTGCCAGCAGTTCCATCCCCCCGCAGGGTGGGACTGAAGCTTTCTTT. Encoded protein: CASSSIPPQGGTEAFF.

This chain links TRBV28 with TRBJ1-6, with D unresolved. CDR3 length: 13 residues. Per the germline V gene, CDR1 is MDHEN and CDR2 is SYDVKM. The ends were cut back, 7 bases at V and 3 bases at J, with 7 bases in the middle. The chain's CDR3 is CASTPGYNSPLHF. In DNA, the CDR3 is TGTGCCAGCACCCCAGGCTATAATTCACCCCTCCACTTT.